The 11 T cell receptor beta chains given below trace back to one sample, sequenced in a study of cytomegalovirus exposure and HLA in healthy donors. The PCR employed 60 Vbeta primers together with 13 Jbeta primers. The assay was immunoSEQ multiplex PCR, and TCRdb's table has in-frame clones only and misses some. The sample holds around 150,000 clones, roughly 70% seen once. Material for sequencing was PBMCs. The receptors stem from a woman aged 45 to 65 in good health and CMV-seropositive.

The chain carries TRBV5-1 and TRBJ1-1, with 7 bases matching TRBD1. The J segment lost 2 bases and the V segment lost 8 bases, leaving 9 bases of the junction unmatched. In germline, CDR1 is SGHRS, CDR2 YFSETQ. This CDR3 is built from 14 residues. The CDR3 DNA reads as TGCGCCAGTGGCAGACAGGGACAAAACACTGAAGCTTTCTTT. Its protein product is CASGRQGQNTEAFF.

V usage is TRBV5-6 and J usage is TRBJ2-1; a weak D match, TRBD2 (7 bases). V was shortened by 1 base and J by 5 bases, with 16 bases between the two germline ends. Germline CDR1 is SGHDT and CDR2 is YYEEEE. This CDR3 is built from 16 residues. The CDR3 DNA follows: TGTGCCAGCAGCTTGAGGGGGGGGAAGGATAACAATGAGCAGTTCTTC. Translating gives CASSLRGGKDNNEQFF.

The chain links TRBV6-5 to TRBJ2-2; D perhaps matches TRBD1 (5 bases). The germline V gene has CDR1 MNHEY and CDR2 SVGAGI. V was trimmed by 2 bases and J by 2 bases, leaving 9 bases between them. The CDR3 has 15 residues. The CDR3, as DNA: TGTGCCAGCAGTTACGGGGCAGTAAACACCGGGGAGCTGTTTTTT. Its translation is CASSYGAVNTGELFF.

This rearrangement joins TRBV6-5 to TRBJ2-7; 9 nucleotides line up with TRBD1. Germline assignment: CDR1 MNHEY and CDR2 SVGAGI. This CDR3 comprises 13 residues. V gave up 7 bases and J gave up 6 bases; unmatched junction bases: 7. The CDR3 DNA is TGTGCCAGCAATTGGGACAGGGACGGCGAGCAGTACTTC. Translating it yields CASNWDRDGEQYF.

The chain links TRBV7-2 to TRBJ1-1; D not certain. This CDR3 is built from 15 residues. CDR1 is SGHTA, CDR2 FQGNSA, per germline. Trimming left V 0 bases short and J 10 bases short, with 18 bases between. The CDR3 DNA reads TGTGCCAGCAGCTTAGCTTCGGGGTTGGGTATCGGAGCTTTCTTT. It translates to CASSLASGLGIGAFF.

This chain links TRBV29-1 with TRBJ1-2; D not resolved. The ends were cut back, 0 bases at V and 5 bases at J, with 13 bases in the middle. Germline V gene data show CDR1 as SQVTM and CDR2 as ANQGSEA. The CDR3 spans 14 residues. CDR3 nucleotide sequence: TGCAGCGTTGAAGAACCCGTGGTCGGGTATGGCTACACCTTC. Translating it yields CSVEEPVVGYGYTF.

The chain has TRBV7-6 and TRBJ2-5; TRBD2 agrees at 11 bases. The ends lost 1 base at V and 0 bases at J; junction bases unmatched: 4. This CDR3 has 17 residues. From germline, CDR1 is SGHVS and CDR2 FNYEAQ. The CDR3: CASSLGRSGGDQETQYF. In nucleotides, the CDR3 is TGTGCCAGCAGCTTAGGTCGTAGCGGGGGGGACCAAGAGACCCAGTACTTC.

This sequence joins TRBV2 and TRBJ1-2; D gene unclear. V lost 3 bases and J 4 bases, leaving 15 bases between the germline ends. CDR1 and CDR2 (germline): SNHLY, FYNNEI. The CDR3 length is 15 residues. As DNA, the CDR3 is TGTGCCAGCAGTGAGGAGGACTTCAGTCCCTATGGCTACACCTTC. Amino acid sequence: CASSEEDFSPYGYTF.

The V and J genes are TRBV19 and TRBJ2-2, with 7 bases that match TRBD1. This CDR3 region has 14 residues. Looked up from germline, CDR1 is LNHDA and CDR2 is SQIVND (reference sequence). V shed 6 bases, J shed 6 bases, and the junction held 7 bases outside the gene matches. The CDR3 DNA follows: TGTGCCAGTAGCCGACAGGGTCGGTCCGGGGAGCTGTTTTTT. Its translation is CASSRQGRSGELFF.

This chain uses TRBV7-2 with TRBJ1-5, with D unclear. Trimming removed 2 bases from V and 8 bases from J, with 10 bases in between. Per the germline V gene, CDR1 is SGHTA and CDR2 is FQGNSA. This CDR3 has 13 residues. CDR3 in DNA: TGTGCCAGCAGCTTAACGGGGAAGGAGCCCCAGCATTTT. It specifies CASSLTGKEPQHF.

This clone was detected once. The chain links TRBV9 to TRBJ2-3; D is unresolved. Germline V gene sequence: CDR1 SGDLS, CDR2 YYNGEE. CDR3 length: 12 residues. The ends were cut back, 4 bases at V and 2 bases at J, with 5 bases in the middle. The chain's CDR3 is CASSLNTDTQYF. CDR3 bases: TGTGCCAGCAGCCTAAACACAGATACGCAGTATTTT.